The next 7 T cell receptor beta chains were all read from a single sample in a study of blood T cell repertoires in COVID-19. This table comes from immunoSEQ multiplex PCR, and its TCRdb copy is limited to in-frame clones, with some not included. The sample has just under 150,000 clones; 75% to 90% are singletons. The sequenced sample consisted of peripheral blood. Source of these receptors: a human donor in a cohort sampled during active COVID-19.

The CDR3 coding sequence is TGCGCCAGCAGTCCAAGCCTTCGGAGGGATGAGCAGTTCTTC. Translation gives CASSPSLRRDEQFF. The rearrangement uses TRBV10-1 and TRBJ2-1; a weak D match, TRBD2 (6 bases). From germline, CDR1 is WNHNN and CDR2 SYGVQD (reference sequence). V was shortened by 5 bases and J by 8 bases, with 16 bases between the two germline ends. The CDR3 is 14 residues long.

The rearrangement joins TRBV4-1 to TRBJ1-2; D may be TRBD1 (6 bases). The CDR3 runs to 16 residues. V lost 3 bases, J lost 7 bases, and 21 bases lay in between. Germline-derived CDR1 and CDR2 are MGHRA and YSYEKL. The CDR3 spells CASSHSLGQHQTGYTF. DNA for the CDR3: TGCGCCAGCAGCCATAGTCTCGGACAGCATCAAACTGGCTACACCTTC.

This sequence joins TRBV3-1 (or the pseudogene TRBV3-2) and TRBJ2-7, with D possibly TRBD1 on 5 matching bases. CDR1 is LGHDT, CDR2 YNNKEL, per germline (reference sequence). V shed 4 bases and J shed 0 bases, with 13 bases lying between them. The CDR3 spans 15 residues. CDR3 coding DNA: TGTGCCAGCAGCCCTCAGACAGAAATCTCCTACGAGCAGTACTTC. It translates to CASSPQTEISYEQYF.

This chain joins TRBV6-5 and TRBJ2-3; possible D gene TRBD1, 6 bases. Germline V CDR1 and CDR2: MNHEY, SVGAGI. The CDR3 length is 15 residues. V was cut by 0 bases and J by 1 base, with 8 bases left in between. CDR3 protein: CASSYSRQGTDTQYF. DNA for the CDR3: TGTGCCAGCAGTTACTCGAGACAGGGCACAGATACGCAGTATTTT.

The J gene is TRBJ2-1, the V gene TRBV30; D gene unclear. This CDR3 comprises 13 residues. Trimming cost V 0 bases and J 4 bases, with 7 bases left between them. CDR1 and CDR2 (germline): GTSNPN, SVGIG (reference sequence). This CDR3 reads CAWSVSLYNEQFF. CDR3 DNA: TGTGCCTGGAGTGTATCCCTTTACAATGAGCAGTTCTTC.

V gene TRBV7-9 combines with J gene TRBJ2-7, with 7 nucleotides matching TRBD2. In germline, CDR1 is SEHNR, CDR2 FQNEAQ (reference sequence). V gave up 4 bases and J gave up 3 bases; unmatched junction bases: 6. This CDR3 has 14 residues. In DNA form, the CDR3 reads TGTGCCAGCAGCTGGAGCGGGGCACACTACGAGCAGTACTTC. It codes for CASSWSGAHYEQYF.

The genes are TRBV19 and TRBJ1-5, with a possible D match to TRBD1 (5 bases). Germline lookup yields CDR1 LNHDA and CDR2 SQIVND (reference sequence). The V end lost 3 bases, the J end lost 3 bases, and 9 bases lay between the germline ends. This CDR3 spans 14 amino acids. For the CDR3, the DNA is TGTGCCAGTAGTATCGGAGGGGCCAATCAGCCCCAGCATTTT. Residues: CASSIGGANQPQHF.